This TCR beta chain was captured in a study of radiotherapy plus CTLA-4 blockade in lung cancer. Whole-study context: There were objective responses in approximately 20% of patients, and about 31% had disease control. Whole-study results and caveats: Some TCR clones had been derived from tumors. These clones expanded in peripheral blood after radiotherapy plus ipilimumab.

Only a few counts were recorded for this clone. The antigen is unknown. Patients had chemo-refractory metastatic non-small-cell lung cancer and received focal radiation plus CTLA-4 blockade that used ipilimumab. TCRdb keeps only in-frame clones here, not all; method: immunoSEQ multiplex PCR. The profile shows fewer than 50,000 clones, 63% of them singletons. This sequence was found in a human donor with non-small cell lung cancer who had a partial response to radiotherapy plus ipilimumab. The sample consisted of peripheral blood, taken from a patient treated with radiotherapy plus ipilimumab.

CDR3 residues: CATTVGDEQYF. Written as DNA, the CDR3 is TGTGCCACGACAGTTGGGGACGAGCAGTACTTC. V is TRBV10-3 and J is TRBJ2-7; TRBD1 might be the D (5 bases). V dropped 10 bases and J dropped 5 bases, with 12 bases sitting between them. This CDR3 comprises 11 residues. Germline values: CDR1 ENHRY, CDR2 SYGVKD.